Listed below are T cell receptor beta chains from one sample, sequenced in a study of T-cell memory formation after mild COVID-19. TCRdb re-analysed the 5' RACE reads in MiXCR, keeping a single row per CDR3 protein. The table includes around 470,000 distinct CDR3 sequences, around 19% detected once. The specimen sequenced was PBMCs or a T cell subset sorted from them (not recorded which). Every receptor here comes from an adult woman who had mild COVID-19 (a few samples of this study predate the infection). Cell type and time point are not known. Each CDR3 is given with its conserved first and last residue.

v_call	j_call	cdr3_aa
TRBV6-5	TRBJ1-1	CASTSSSNTEAFF
TRBV24-1	TRBJ2-1	CATTSGLAGSYNEQFF
TRBV30	TRBJ1-6	CAWSRGDSSAPLHF
TRBV7-2	TRBJ2-2	CASSLVRLAYYTGELFF
TRBV29-1	TRBJ1-2	CSVESPRGQGYYGYTF
TRBV4-1	TRBJ1-5	CASSPDQAQPQHF
TRBV29-1	TRBJ1-2	CSAVGGQNYGYTF
TRBV12-3/TRBV12-4	TRBJ2-3	CASSLSGSLTDTQYF
TRBV14	TRBJ2-1	CASSQDVPLWREGHNEQFF
TRBV15	TRBJ1-4	CATSRPGASNEKLFF
TRBV12-3/TRBV12-4	TRBJ2-1	CASSLMAANEQFF
TRBV5-6	TRBJ2-4	CASSLGQLAQNIQYF
TRBV11-2	TRBJ2-1	CASRNSLAEQFF
TRBV7-9	TRBJ2-1	CATPLFTAAGRLYNEQFF
TRBV24-1	TRBJ2-1	CATSDSFGGRLAVYNEQFF
TRBV7-9	TRBJ1-1	CASSMLTGGNTEAFF
TRBV7-3	TRBJ2-1	CASRVQGDYGEQFF
TRBV27	TRBJ2-7	CASSPGLAGAYEQYF
TRBV20-1	TRBJ1-5	CSVGSAHRNQPQHF
TRBV6-5	TRBJ1-2	CASSYNRGPGYGYTF
TRBV6-2/TRBV6-3	TRBJ1-6	CASSETRGVALHF
TRBV5-1	TRBJ2-2	CASSLGPYLGTGELFF
TRBV5-6	TRBJ2-1	CASSSGERIEQFF
TRBV30	TRBJ1-2	CASTAVNYGYTF
TRBV7-9	TRBJ2-1	CASSLGDASDEQFF
TRBV5-1	TRBJ1-2	CASSLKGQGNYGYTF
TRBV7-2	TRBJ1-2	CASSFGQGYGYTF
TRBV5-1	TRBJ2-2	CASREGRGELFF
TRBV7-3	TRBJ2-7	CASSPHPGTGINEQYF
TRBV7-2	TRBJ1-2	CASSLIRGRYTF
TRBV10-3	TRBJ2-4	CAISHEGYIQYF
TRBV12-3/TRBV12-4	TRBJ1-2	CASSGRQVNYGYTF
TRBV5-6	TRBJ1-1	CASSDPGQGRTEAFF
TRBV12-3/TRBV12-4	TRBJ2-3	CASSLFGTSATDTQYF
TRBV28	TRBJ2-5	CASSLTRRLVQETQYF
TRBV6-2/TRBV6-3	TRBJ2-3	CASRRSGGRTDTQYF
TRBV15	TRBJ1-4	CATSRDAIANEKLFF
TRBV7-2	TRBJ2-2	CASSLASIGVTGELFF
TRBV6-5	TRBJ1-6	CASRRGTGFYNSPLHF